Listed below are T cell receptor beta chains from one sample, sequenced in a study of T cells after yellow fever vaccination. TCRdb fed the 5' RACE reads into MiXCR, producing one record per CDR3 protein. The sample records some 290,000 distinct CDR3 sequences, roughly a tenth being singletons. The sample consisted of CD4+ T cells sorted from PBMCs, taken 45 days after the yellow fever booster vaccination. The receptors come from a man younger than 35 who received the YFV17D yellow fever vaccine. Each CDR3 is given with its conserved first and last residue. A D gene is named only where the DNA matches it firmly. Clone size appears in some rows only: once, few, many, or a class for an expanded clone.

clone size | D gene | J gene | V gene | CDR3 DNA | CDR3 protein
- | TRBD2 | TRBJ2-3 | TRBV3-1 | TGTGCCAGCAGCCAAGAAATAGAGGGGGTAGCGGGGGTTATGGTAGATACGCAGTATTTT | CASSQEIEGVAGVMVDTQYF
few | TRBD1 | TRBJ1-4 | TRBV4-1 | TGCGCCAGCAGCCGTCGGACAGGGGCGAGTAATGAAAAACTGTTTTTT | CASSRRTGASNEKLFF
few | TRBD1 | TRBJ2-5 | TRBV12-3/TRBV12-4 | TGTGCCAGCAGGCCGGGACAGGGAGGGGAGACCCAGTACTTC | CASRPGQGGETQYF
- | TRBD2 | TRBJ2-5 | TRBV18 | TGTGCCAGCTCAAGGGGGACTAGCGGGTCCTCAGAAGAGACCCAGTACTTC | CASSRGTSGSSEETQYF
- | TRBD1 | TRBJ2-7 | TRBV18 | TGTGCCAGCTCCCAAGACAGGGTGGACGAGCAGTACTTC | CASSQDRVDEQYF
- | - | TRBJ1-1 | TRBV6-5 | TGTGCCAGCAGTTACAGACTGGTAGCTTTCTTT | CASSYRLVAFF
few | TRBD1 | TRBJ2-3 | TRBV5-1 | TGCGCCAGCAGCTTGAGGGACAGAAGCACAGATACGCAGTATTTT | CASSLRDRSTDTQYF
few | TRBD1 | TRBJ1-2 | TRBV12-3/TRBV12-4 | TGTGCCACCAGAGGGACAGGTCGAGTCTATGGCTACACCTTC | CATRGTGRVYGYTF
many | - | TRBJ2-5 | TRBV12-3/TRBV12-4 | TGTGCCAGCAGTTTAAGGGGGGCCCTCCAAGAGACCCAGTACTTC | CASSLRGALQETQYF
few | - | TRBJ2-4 | TRBV5-4 | TGTGCCAGCAGCTTGGCCGGGGCTAGCTGGGACATTCAGTACTTC | CASSLAGASWDIQYF
few | TRBD1 | TRBJ2-3 | TRBV15 | TGTGCCACCAGCAGTATTCGCCCGGACAGGGGCAAAGTACACGATACGCAGTATTTT | CATSSIRPDRGKVHDTQYF
- | TRBD1 | TRBJ2-7 | TRBV20-1 | TGCAGTGCTAGTCGGCCCGGACAGGGAAGGAACGAGCAGTACTTC | CSASRPGQGRNEQYF
few | - | TRBJ1-2 | TRBV7-2 | TGTGCCAGCGTCGAGGGGCCACCGGGACGCTACACCTTC | CASVEGPPGRYTF
- | - | TRBJ2-3 | TRBV5-1 | TGCGCCAGCAGCTTACTGGACTCTAGCACAGATACGCAGTATTTT | CASSLLDSSTDTQYF
few | - | TRBJ2-5 | TRBV9 | TGTGCCAGCAGCGTCGCGGTCCAAGAGACCCAGTACTTC | CASSVAVQETQYF
- | - | TRBJ1-2 | TRBV7-2 | TGTGCCAGCAGCTTATCGGGAGGGCGGAGGGCTAACTATGGCTACACCTTC | CASSLSGGRRANYGYTF
many | - | TRBJ2-7 | TRBV2 | TGTGCCAGCAGGCCGGGACATAGCTCCTACGAGCAGTACTTC | CASRPGHSSYEQYF
- | - | TRBJ2-5 | TRBV3-2 | TGTGCCAGCAGCTTCGCGTCGAGACAGGGGTTGGGGGAGACCCAGTACTTC | CASSFASRQGLGETQYF
- | - | TRBJ1-3 | TRBV18 | TGTGCCAGCTCACCACCAGGGACCTCTGGAAACACCATATATTTT | CASSPPGTSGNTIYF
few | TRBD2 | TRBJ2-1 | TRBV19 | TGTGCCAGTTATAGCGGGAATGAGCAGTTCTTC | CASYSGNEQFF